These T cell receptor beta chains were read from a single sample in a study of cytomegalovirus exposure and HLA in healthy donors. Sequenced by immunoSEQ multiplex PCR; TCRdb stores in-frame clones only, minus some. In the table there are around 130,000 clones, around 77% of which are singletons. Sequencing input: PBMCs. Source of these receptors: an older woman in good health and CMV-seronegative. Each CDR3 is given with its conserved first and last residue. D genes are given only for firm matches. The listing skips clone size in some rows; elsewhere it reads once, few, many or a size class.

cdr3_aa	cdr3_nt	v_call	j_call	clone_size	d_call	cdr3_length
CASSQVGGGREKLFF	TGCGCCAGCAGCCAAGTAGGAGGTGGTCGGGAAAAACTGTTTTTT	TRBV4-1	TRBJ1-4	NA	NA	15
CASSPGTGFRETQYF	TGCGCCAGCAGCCCCGGGACAGGGTTCCGCGAGACCCAGTACTTC	TRBV5-1	TRBJ2-5	NA	TRBD1	15
CASSPQGYYTDTQYF	TGTGCCAGCTCACCCCAGGGGTACTACACAGATACGCAGTATTTT	TRBV18	TRBJ2-3	NA	NA	15
CASSATDRAGGEQYF	TGTGCCAGCAGTGCCACAGACAGGGCAGGGGGAGAGCAGTACTTC	TRBV6-1	TRBJ2-7	NA	TRBD1	15
CASTIDRRGNQPQHF	TGTGCCAGCACAATTGACCGGAGGGGCAATCAGCCCCAGCATTTT	TRBV5-8	TRBJ1-5	NA	NA	15
CASSSGEGRETYNEQFF	TGTGCCAGCAGCTCCGGGGAGGGGCGGGAGACCTACAATGAGCAGTTCTTC	TRBV27	TRBJ2-1	NA	TRBD2	17
CASRGTSGANTGELFF	TGTGCCAGCAGAGGGACTAGCGGAGCGAACACCGGGGAGCTGTTTTTT	TRBV9	TRBJ2-2	NA	TRBD2	16
CASSLIGQPITGELFF	TGTGCCAGCTCACTGATCGGACAGCCGATCACCGGGGAGCTGTTTTTT	TRBV18	TRBJ2-2	NA	NA	16
CASSVVPIGQPQHF	TGTGCCAGCAGCGTAGTCCCCATCGGTCAGCCCCAGCATTTT	TRBV9	TRBJ1-5	NA	NA	14
CASSQDEAAGSQYF	TGTGCCAGCAGCCAAGATGAAGCGGCCGGGTCCCAGTACTTC	TRBV4-2	TRBJ2-5	once	NA	14
CASSNPGQGNEQFF	TGTGCCAGCAGCAACCCGGGACAGGGCAATGAGCAGTTCTTC	TRBV6-1	TRBJ2-1	NA	TRBD1	14
CASRPEPRVLHYYGYTF	TGTGCCAGCAGGCCTGAACCGAGAGTACTACATTACTATGGCTACACCTTC	TRBV28	TRBJ1-2	NA	NA	17
CASSSGHSGANVLTF	TGTGCCAGCAGCTCCGGACACTCTGGGGCCAACGTCCTGACTTTC	TRBV7-2	TRBJ2-6	NA	NA	15
CASSPGQLRSYYEQYF	TGTGCCAGCTCACCTGGACAGCTCCGGAGCTACTACGAGCAGTACTTC	TRBV18	TRBJ2-7	NA	NA	16
CASSPDRGSGNTIYF	TGTGCCAGCAGTCCCGACAGGGGGTCTGGAAACACCATATATTTT	TRBV6-5	TRBJ1-3	NA	TRBD1	15
CASRPQGRETQYF	TGTGCCAGCAGACCGCAGGGAAGGGAGACCCAGTACTTC	TRBV6-5	TRBJ2-5	NA	NA	13
CASGTGSNQPQHF	TGTGCCAGCGGGACAGGGAGCAATCAGCCCCAGCATTTT	TRBV2	TRBJ1-5	NA	TRBD1	13
CASSTGTGSYEQYF	TGTGCCAGCAGCACCGGGACAGGGAGTTACGAGCAGTACTTC	TRBV4-2	TRBJ2-7	few	TRBD1	14
CASSEQATDTQYF	TGTGCCAGCAGTGAACAGGCTACGGATACGCAGTATTTT	TRBV6-4	TRBJ2-3	NA	NA	13
CSVVRLAGKETQYF	TGCAGCGTTGTCCGACTAGCGGGAAAAGAGACCCAGTACTTC	TRBV29-1	TRBJ2-5	NA	TRBD2	14
CASSFEQGSNTEAFF	TGTGCCAGCAGCTTCGAACAGGGTAGCAACACTGAAGCTTTCTTT	TRBV7-9	TRBJ1-1	NA	NA	15
CASSLRTGDGAKNIQYF	TGTGCCAGCAGCTTACGGACAGGGGATGGGGCCAAAAACATTCAGTACTTC	TRBV7-9	TRBJ2-4	NA	TRBD1	17
CASTRRYSPLHF	TGTGCCAGCACCCGGAGATATTCACCCCTCCACTTT	TRBV2	TRBJ1-6	few	NA	12
CASSIMEGTEAFF	TGTGCCAGTAGTATAATGGAGGGCACTGAAGCTTTCTTT	TRBV19	TRBJ1-1	NA	NA	13
CASSNRRDFNSYNSPLHF	TGCGCCAGCAGCAACCGCCGGGACTTCAACTCCTATAATTCACCCCTCCACTTT	TRBV5-1	TRBJ1-6	few	NA	18
CASSVLAGQGWGANYGYTF	TGTGCCAGCAGCGTACTGGCGGGACAGGGTTGGGGAGCTAACTATGGCTACACCTTC	TRBV9	TRBJ1-2	NA	TRBD1	19
CASAWSSGSPLHF	TGTGCCAGCGCCTGGTCTTCGGGTTCACCCCTCCACTTT	TRBV2	TRBJ1-6	few	NA	13
CASRDRGSSNQPQHF	TGTGCCAGCAGGGACAGGGGATCTAGCAATCAGCCCCAGCATTTT	TRBV6-1	TRBJ1-5	NA	TRBD1	15
CASSLQPGTDKNIQYF	TGCGCCAGCAGCCTCCAACCCGGGACAGATAAAAACATTCAGTACTTC	TRBV5-1	TRBJ2-4	NA	TRBD1	16
CASAGQGYTGELFF	TGCGCCTCCGCGGGACAGGGGTACACCGGGGAGCTGTTTTTT	TRBV4-1	TRBJ2-2	NA	TRBD1	14
CASSPPRLTGTSALAPSYEQYF	TGTGCCAGCTCACCACCAAGGCTTACCGGGACTAGCGCGCTGGCTCCCTCCTACGAGCAGTACTTC	TRBV18	TRBJ2-7	NA	TRBD2	22
CAWSRGVVNTEAFF	TGTGCCTGGAGTCGGGGGGTCGTGAACACTGAAGCTTTCTTT	TRBV30	TRBJ1-1	NA	NA	14
CASSSHRGGDYEQYF	TGTGCCAGCAGCTCCCACAGGGGGGGAGACTACGAGCAGTACTTC	TRBV11-2	TRBJ2-7	NA	NA	15
CASSFGTSGQETQYF	TGCGCCAGCAGCTTCGGGACTAGCGGACAAGAGACCCAGTACTTC	TRBV5-1	TRBJ2-5	NA	TRBD2	15
CASSQQAGITGELFF	TGCGCCAGCAGCCAACAAGCGGGGATCACCGGGGAGCTGTTTTTT	TRBV4-1	TRBJ2-2	NA	TRBD2	15
CASSDGTGGRHEQYF	TGTGCCAGTAGTGACGGGACAGGGGGCCGCCACGAGCAGTACTTC	TRBV19	TRBJ2-7	NA	TRBD1	15
CASSIAGGRADTQYF	TGTGCCAGTAGTATAGCTGGGGGCCGTGCAGATACGCAGTATTTT	TRBV19	TRBJ2-3	NA	NA	15
CASSPTSTDTQYF	TGTGCCAGCTCACCAACTAGCACAGATACGCAGTATTTT	TRBV18	TRBJ2-3	NA	NA	13
CASSPRTGGGYTF	TGTGCCAGCAGCCCGCGGACAGGGGGAGGCTACACCTTC	TRBV14	TRBJ1-2	NA	TRBD1	13
CASSFLAGGTDTQYF	TGTGCCAGTAGTTTTTTAGCGGGAGGGACAGATACGCAGTATTTT	TRBV19	TRBJ2-3	once	TRBD2	15
CASSTPGQPYEQYF	TGTGCCAGCAGCACGCCGGGACAGCCCTACGAGCAGTACTTC	TRBV6-8	TRBJ2-7	NA	TRBD1	14
CASSLNGGGGAYNEQFF	TGTGCCAGCTCACTTAACGGCGGCGGAGGGGCCTACAATGAGCAGTTCTTC	TRBV18	TRBJ2-1	NA	NA	17
CASRDRESPLHF	TGTGCCAGCAGGGACAGGGAGTCACCCCTCCACTTT	TRBV6-1	TRBJ1-6	NA	TRBD1	12
CASSPSGGREQFF	TGTGCCAGCAGTCCCTCAGGCGGGAGAGAGCAGTTCTTC	TRBV7-3	TRBJ2-1	NA	TRBD2	13
CASSTSTGNNEQFF	TGCGCCAGCAGCACCTCGACAGGAAACAATGAGCAGTTCTTC	TRBV4-1	TRBJ2-1	NA	NA	14